This paragraph reports one T cell receptor (beta chain). This record belongs to a study of blood T cell repertoires in COVID-19. Profiled with immunoSEQ multiplex PCR; TCRdb holds only in-frame clones, not every one. The sample yields roughly 140,000 clones, around four fifths seen once. Germline V gene data show CDR1 as WNHNN and CDR2 as SYGVQD (reference sequence). This CDR3 spans 13 amino acids. J was trimmed by 3 bases and V by 9 bases; bases with no gene match: 3. The sample was PBMCs or T cells enriched from blood (not recorded which). The sequence came from a woman aged 40 to 55 who had recovered from COVID-19. The chain is built from TRBV10-1 and TRBJ2-2; the match to TRBD1 covers 8 bases. The CDR3 DNA reads as TGCGCCAGTGGACAGGGATACACCGGGGAGCTGTTTTTT. As protein: CASGQGYTGELFF.